This note documents a single T cell receptor (beta chain) sequence. This specimen belongs to a study of siplizumab effects on memory and regulatory T cells. TCRdb keeps only in-frame clones here, not all; method: immunoSEQ multiplex PCR. The sample lists 100,000 to 110,000 clones; 75% to 95% were seen once. V shed 3 bases and J shed 0 bases, with 6 bases lying between them. The germline CDR1 and CDR2 sequences are SGDLS and YYNGEE. The CDR3 has 14 amino acids. Sequencing was done on a sample of CD4+ T cells sorted from blood. The TCR sequence derives from a human donor in good health. The chain joins TRBV9 to TRBJ1-4; D remains ambiguous. The CDR3 loop reads CASSESATNEKLFF. The CDR3 DNA sequence: TGTGCCAGCAGCGAATCTGCAACTAATGAAAAACTGTTTTTT.